The present entry profiles one T cell receptor (beta chain) with its context. The data derive from a study of blood T cell repertoires in COVID-19. At the level of the study: PBMCs, B-cell-depleted T cells, or T cells provided the cDNA or gDNA that made up the material.

Authors' processing steps: The assay estimated nucleated cells by amplifying reference gene primers. Using immunoSEQ multiplex PCR, the repertoire was profiled, and TCRdb retains in-frame clones only, with some absent. That table is the source of V, J and clone size, and D and trimming were worked out from the DNA. The sample has about 78,000 clones; about nine tenths are singletons. Per germline, CDR1 LGHDT and CDR2 YNNKEL (reference sequence). The CDR3 contains 12 residues. V lost 2 bases and J 3 bases, leaving 5 bases between the germline ends. The sequence was obtained from a woman aged 50 to 60 in a cohort sampled during active COVID-19. The specimen was peripheral blood. This chain connects TRBV3-1 (or the pseudogene TRBV3-2) to TRBJ2-7; D gene uncertain. CDR3 nucleotide sequence: TGTGCCAGCAGCCAAAACAACTACGAGCAGTACTTC. It is translated as CASSQNNYEQYF.